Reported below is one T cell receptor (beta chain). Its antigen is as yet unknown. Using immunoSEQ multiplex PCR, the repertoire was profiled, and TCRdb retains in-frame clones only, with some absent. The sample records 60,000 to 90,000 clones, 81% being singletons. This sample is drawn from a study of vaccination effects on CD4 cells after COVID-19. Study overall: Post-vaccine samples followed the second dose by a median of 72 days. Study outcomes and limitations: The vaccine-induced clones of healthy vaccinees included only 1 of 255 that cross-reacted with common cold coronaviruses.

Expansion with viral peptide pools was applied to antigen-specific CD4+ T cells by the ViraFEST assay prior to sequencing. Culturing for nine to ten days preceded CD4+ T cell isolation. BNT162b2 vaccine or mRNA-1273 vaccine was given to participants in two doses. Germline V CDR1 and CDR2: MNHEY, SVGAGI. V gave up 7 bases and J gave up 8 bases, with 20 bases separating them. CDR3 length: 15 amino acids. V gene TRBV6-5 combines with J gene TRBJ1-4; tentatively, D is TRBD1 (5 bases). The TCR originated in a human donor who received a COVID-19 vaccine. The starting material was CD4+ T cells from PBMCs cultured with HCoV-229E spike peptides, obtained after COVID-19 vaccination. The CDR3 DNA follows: TGTGCCAGCAACCGCGGACATTTCGAGAGGGAAAAACTGTTTTTT. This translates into CASNRGHFEREKLFF.